Each of the 18 T cell receptor beta chains below was sequenced from the same sample in a study of T-cell reconstitution after alpha-beta-depleted transplantation in children (TCRdb year 2016). The library relied on PCR. The sequencing machine was an Illumina HiSeq 2500. Molecular barcoding was employed in the preparation of TCR libraries, with unique molecular identifiers being used to normalize TCRbeta repertoire quantification. Through fastp at Q25 and MiXCR, TCRdb rebuilt clones from the public reads, retaining in-frame beta chains. When rows share a CDR3 protein, they turn into one entry using the most common DNA and genes. The sample table records about 580,000 distinct CDR3 sequences; 23% of these occur just once. Approximately 14% of the sample is held by the ten biggest clonotypes. This specimen's treatment or condition label, per the study, means: allogeneic hematopoietic cell transplantation with graft depleted of TCRalphabeta T cells and CD19 B cells.

This sample comprised PBMCs, mostly from graft donor cells, obtained 360 days after TCRalphabeta/CD19-depleted stem cell transplant. Receptors originate from a boy under two years old who had a stem cell transplant for acute myeloid leukemia, so the T cells may come from the graft donor.

The chain uses TRBV6-5 and TRBJ1-4; the D is unclear. Looked up from germline, CDR1 is MNHEY and CDR2 is SVGAGI. Trimming left V 0 bases short and J 0 bases short, with 11 bases between. The CDR3 spans 17 residues. The DNA of the CDR3 is TGTGCCAGCAGTTACTCCGGGTTGCCTGCAACTAATGAAAAACTGTTTTTT. It specifies CASSYSGLPATNEKLFF.

This clonotype has ten or more counts. The rearrangement joins TRBV5-1 to TRBJ2-2; 8 positions agree with TRBD2. The CDR3 length is 16 residues. Unmatched junction bases numbered 4, after V lost 2 bases and J lost 1 base. Per germline, CDR1 SGHRS and CDR2 YFSETQ. Here the CDR3 reads CASSFTSGGNTGELFF. CDR3 DNA sequence: TGCGCCAGCAGCTTTACCAGCGGGGGGAACACCGGGGAGCTGTTTTTT.

This clonotype was detected a few times. This CDR3 reads CASSPWTRAADTQYF. In DNA form, the CDR3 reads TGTGCCAGCAGCCCCTGGACTCGCGCGGCGGATACGCAGTATTTT. This chain uses TRBV9 with TRBJ2-3, with a weak D call TRBD2 (5 bases). This CDR3 comprises 15 residues. Trimming removed 4 bases from V and 6 bases from J, with 18 bases in between. Per germline, CDR1 SGDLS and CDR2 YYNGEE.

A few counts support this clonotype. CDR3 bases: TGTGCCAGCAGTTACCCTGGGGGACCCAGGGGGACCGGGGAGCTGTTTTTT. Translation: CASSYPGGPRGTGELFF. V is TRBV6-5 and J is TRBJ2-2; TRBD1 aligns across 7 bases. Losses at the gene ends were 2 bases for V and 5 bases for J; bases not matched to a gene: 11. Germline lookup yields CDR1 MNHEY and CDR2 SVGAGI. The CDR3 spans 17 residues.

This chain links TRBV10-3 with TRBJ2-5; D is ambiguous. This CDR3 is 15 amino acids long. With 3 bases removed from V and 0 bases from J, the gap between germline ends came to 11 bases. Germline V gene sequence: CDR1 ENHRY, CDR2 SYGVKD. CDR3 amino acids: CAISDLNSDQETQYF. In DNA, the CDR3 is TGTGCCATCAGTGATTTAAACTCAGACCAAGAGACCCAGTACTTC.

The chain carries TRBV20-1 and TRBJ1-5; no firm D call. Trimming shortened V by 4 bases and J by 4 bases, and 11 bases separated the two germline ends. Germline V lookup: CDR1 DFQATT, CDR2 SNEGSKA (reference sequence). This CDR3 is built from 13 residues. CDR3 in amino acids: CSAKGRTNQPQHF. DNA for the CDR3: TGCAGTGCTAAGGGCAGGACTAATCAGCCCCAGCATTTT.

J is TRBJ1-1 and V is TRBV20-1; D not resolved. This CDR3 spans 14 amino acids. Germline lookup yields CDR1 DFQATT and CDR2 SNEGSKA (reference sequence). V gave up 6 bases and J gave up 2 bases, with 16 bases separating them. This chain's CDR3 is CSAGGRNPNTEAFF. For the CDR3, the DNA is TGCAGTGCGGGAGGACGCAACCCAAACACTGAAGCTTTCTTT.

The CDR3 spells CASSESPGQPNEKLFF. The DNA of the CDR3 is TGCGCCAGCAGTGAGTCTCCGGGACAACCAAATGAAAAACTGTTTTTT. The V call is TRBV10-2, the J call TRBJ1-4; D may be TRBD1 (6 bases). CDR1 is WSHSY, CDR2 SAAADI, per germline. The CDR3 is made up of 16 amino acids. V dropped 0 bases and J dropped 5 bases, with 13 bases sitting between them.

This clonotype was counted ten times or more. The rearrangement joins TRBV20-1 to TRBJ2-1, with 10 nucleotides matching TRBD2. Germline CDR1 and CDR2: DFQATT and SNEGSKA (reference sequence). The CDR3 consists of 14 residues. Germline trimming cut 5 bases from V and 0 bases from J; bases unmatched to any gene: 1. The CDR3 bases are TGCAGTGCTCTAGCGGGGGCCTCCTACAATGAGCAGTTCTTC. It codes for CSALAGASYNEQFF.

This clonotype occurred many times. The J gene is TRBJ2-7, the V gene TRBV7-2; TRBD2 matches at 12 bases. Germline trimming cut 5 bases from V and 3 bases from J; bases unmatched to any gene: 11. Germline V gives CDR1 SGHTA, CDR2 FQGNSA. The length of the CDR3 is 17 residues. The CDR3 nucleotides read TGTGCCAGCAGCCCACTAGCGGGGGGTTTCGAAGACTACGAGCAGTACTTC. Translating gives CASSPLAGGFEDYEQYF.

This clonotype was observed a few times. The chain has TRBV4-3 and TRBJ2-7, with TRBD2 identical over 7 bases. Per germline, CDR1 LGHNA and CDR2 YSLEER. This CDR3 is 13 amino acids long. Unmatched junction bases numbered 1, after V lost 3 bases and J lost 2 bases. CDR3 sequence reads: CASSQGGTYEQYF. In DNA, the CDR3 is TGCGCCAGCAGCCAGGGGGGGACCTACGAGCAGTACTTC.

This chain uses TRBV27 with TRBJ1-5, with 7 bases aligning to TRBD1. Germline values: CDR1 MNHEY, CDR2 SMNVEV (reference sequence). The CDR3 runs to 15 residues. V was clipped by 2 bases and J by 3 bases; unmatched bases: 4. The CDR3 loop is CASSLRRGYNQPQHF. CDR3 sequence (DNA): TGTGCCAGCAGTTTACGCAGGGGGTACAATCAGCCCCAGCATTTT.

This chain connects TRBV28 to TRBJ1-4; TRBD1 matches 10 bases. The CDR3 length is 15 residues. Looked up from germline, CDR1 is MDHEN and CDR2 is SYDVKM. With 5 bases clipped from V and 5 bases from J, the junction kept 5 bases outside the gene matches. CDR3 bases: TGTGCCAGCAGTCATCGACAGGGGGCGAATGAAAAACTGTTTTTT. Translation gives CASSHRQGANEKLFF.

The rearrangement links TRBV18 to TRBJ2-7; D possibly corresponds to TRBD2 (6 bases). CDR1 is KGHSH, CDR2 LQKENI, per germline. CDR3 length: 14 amino acids. V was pared by 2 bases and J by 3 bases, with 11 bases between. CDR3 region: CASSPIGGNYEQYV. DNA of the CDR3: TGTGCCAGCTCACCAATCGGAGGGAACTACGAGCAGTACGTC.

A few counts support this clonotype. CDR3 sequence: CASSGRGASHQETQYF. The CDR3 coding sequence is TGTGCCAGCAGTGGCCGAGGGGCATCTCATCAAGAGACCCAGTACTTC. This chain connects TRBV12-3 or TRBV12-4 to TRBJ2-5; D assignment may be TRBD1 or TRBD2 (5 bases each). V dropped 5 bases and J dropped 2 bases, with 18 bases sitting between them. The CDR3 has 16 amino acids.

This chain joins TRBV5-4 and TRBJ1-3; no definite D call. Deletions cut 0 bases from V and 0 bases from J, with 4 bases between. Germline V gene lookup returns CDR1 SGHNT and CDR2 YYREEE (reference sequence). The CDR3 spans 14 residues. CDR3 amino acids: CASSLVSSGNTIYF. The CDR3 nucleotides read TGTGCCAGCAGCTTGGTCAGCTCTGGAAACACCATATATTTT.

The chain recombines TRBV11-2 with TRBJ1-1; D is unresolved. From germline, CDR1 is SGHAT and CDR2 FQNNGV. The CDR3 runs to 14 residues. V was cut by 2 bases and J by 3 bases, with 10 bases left in between. The CDR3 DNA reads as TGTGCCAGCAGCTTACCACTAACGGACACTGAAGCTTTCTTT. The encoded protein is CASSLPLTDTEAFF.

This clonotype was counted at least ten times. V is TRBV20-1 and J is TRBJ2-1; 9 bases align to TRBD2. Germline V gene sequence: CDR1 DFQATT, CDR2 SNEGSKA (reference sequence). The CDR3 length is 18 residues. The V segment lost 3 bases and the J segment 3 bases; nucleotides outside the gene matches: 15. The CDR3 DNA reads as TGCAGTGCTAGGAGAAAGCGGGGGGCTTCTCAGCACTACAATGAGCAGTTCTTC. This translates into CSARRKRGASQHYNEQFF.